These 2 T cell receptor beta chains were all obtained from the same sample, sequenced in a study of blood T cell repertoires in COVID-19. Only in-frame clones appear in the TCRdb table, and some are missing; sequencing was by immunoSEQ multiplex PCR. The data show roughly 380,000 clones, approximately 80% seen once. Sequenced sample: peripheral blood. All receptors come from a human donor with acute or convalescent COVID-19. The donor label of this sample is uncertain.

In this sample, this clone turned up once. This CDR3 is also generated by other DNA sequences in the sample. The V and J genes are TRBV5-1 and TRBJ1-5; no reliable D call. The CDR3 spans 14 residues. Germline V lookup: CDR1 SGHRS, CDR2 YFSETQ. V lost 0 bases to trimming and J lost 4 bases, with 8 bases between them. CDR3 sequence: CASSLVSGNQPQHF. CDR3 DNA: TGCGCCAGCAGCTTGGTCTCGGGAAATCAGCCCCAGCATTTT. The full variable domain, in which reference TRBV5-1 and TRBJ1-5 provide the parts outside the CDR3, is KAGVTQTPRYLIKTRGQQVTLSCSPISGHRSVSWYQQTPGQGLQFLFEYFSETQRNKGNFPGRFSGRQFSNSRSEMNVSTLELGDSALYLCASSLVSGNQPQHFGDGTRLSIL.

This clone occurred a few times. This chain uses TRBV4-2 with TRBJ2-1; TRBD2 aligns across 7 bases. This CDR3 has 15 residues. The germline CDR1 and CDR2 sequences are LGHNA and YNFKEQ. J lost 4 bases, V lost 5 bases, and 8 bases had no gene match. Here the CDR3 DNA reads TGTGCCAGCAGCACTAGCGTAGGTGATTACAATGAGCAGTTCTTC. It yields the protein CASSTSVGDYNEQFF.